The 15 T cell receptor beta chains below come from one sample, sequenced in a study of beta chain features in type 1 diabetes. General study points: Shortening of TCRB CDR3s, moderate but significant, appeared in all four CD4+ subsets of Type 1 diabetes patients.

Expressed TCRB transcripts were sequenced, since all the RNA that had been isolated was reverse transcribed. Repertoires were generated with immunoSEQ multiplex PCR, while TCRdb's copy carries only in-frame clones and drops some. The sample has hundreds of thousands of clones; around an eighth are singletons. These receptors are not linked to any known antigen. Sequencing was done on a sample of naive CD4+ T cells from blood. These receptors all stem from a man aged 18-30 years with type 1 diabetes.

This clone occurred a few times. The chain is built from TRBV9 and TRBJ2-3; no firm D call. CDR3 length: 17 amino acids. CDR1 is SGDLS, CDR2 YYNGEE, per germline. Trimming stripped 4 bases from V and 0 bases from J, with 18 bases between. The CDR3 DNA is TGTGCCAGCAGCCCGCGGAGCGCCTTATCTAGCACAGATACGCAGTATTTT. Translated, it gives CASSPRSALSSTDTQYF.

This clone was counted between two and nine times. CDR3 loop: CASSLAGNEQYF. CDR3 sequence (DNA): TGCGCCAGCAGCTTAGCAGGGAACGAGCAGTACTTC. The chain combines TRBV5-1 with TRBJ2-7, with D possibly TRBD1 on 5 matching bases. CDR1 SGHRS and CDR2 YFSETQ come from the germline V gene. V dropped 2 bases and J dropped 5 bases, with 8 bases sitting between them. There are 12 residues in the CDR3.

There are a few counts of this clone. In DNA, the CDR3 is TGTGCCAGCAGCCACCTGACAGCGAACACTGAAGCTTTCTTT. Translated: CASSHLTANTEAFF. The V gene is TRBV4-2, the J gene TRBJ1-1, with D maybe TRBD1 (5 bases). CDR3 length equals 14 residues. Germline V gene data show CDR1 as LGHNA and CDR2 as YNFKEQ. The V gene lost 3 bases and the J gene lost 1 base, with 9 bases spanning the gap.

DNA for the CDR3: TGCAGCGTTGATAGGGGGGCAAGGAACACCGGGGAGCTGTTTTTT. Amino acids: CSVDRGARNTGELFF. This rearrangement joins TRBV29-1 to TRBJ2-2; D is perhaps TRBD1 or TRBD2 (6 bases each). Germline assignment: CDR1 SQVTM and CDR2 ANQGSEA. The length of the CDR3 is 15 residues. V shed 3 bases and J shed 1 base, with 12 bases lying between them.

The chain uses TRBV7-8 and TRBJ1-1; D is unclear. The CDR3 contains 14 residues. In germline, CDR1 is SGHVS, CDR2 FQNEAQ. V was trimmed by 1 base and J by 4 bases, leaving 10 bases between them. CDR3: CASSLGQTSTEAFF. The CDR3 DNA reads TGTGCCAGCAGCTTAGGACAAACGTCCACTGAAGCTTTCTTT.

This clone came up a few times. The CDR3 loop is CAAGLAGAAETQYF. In nucleotides, the CDR3 is TGTGCTGCCGGTCTAGCGGGGGCCGCAGAGACCCAGTACTTC. The rearrangement joins TRBV7-8 to TRBJ2-5, with 10 positions matching TRBD2. Germline lookup yields CDR1 SGHVS and CDR2 FQNEAQ. This CDR3 spans 14 amino acids.

The genes are TRBV6-5 and TRBJ2-3; no firm D call. The CDR3 consists of 15 residues. Germline V gives CDR1 MNHEY, CDR2 SVGAGI. V was cut by 7 bases and J by 0 bases, with 14 bases left in between. The DNA for the CDR3 is TGTGCCAGCACTCTAAGGACGGCTAGCACAGATACGCAGTATTTT. Its protein product is CASTLRTASTDTQYF.

J is TRBJ1-4 and V is TRBV7-8; D not resolved. The CDR3 has 15 residues. Germline loops: CDR1 SGHVS, CDR2 FQNEAQ. Trimming removed 4 bases at V and 8 bases at J, with 17 bases between. CDR3: CASSSLPSTTEKLFF. CDR3 nucleotides: TGTGCCAGCAGCTCCCTCCCTAGTACGACGGAAAAACTGTTTTTT.

This clone was seen a few times. The J gene is TRBJ2-7, the V gene TRBV27; D may be TRBD1 (5 bases). Germline CDR1 and CDR2: MNHEY and SMNVEV (reference sequence). The CDR3 has 15 residues. Between the trimmed V and J ends, which lost 3 bases and 1 base, there was a span of 13 bases. Written as DNA, the CDR3 is TGTGCCAGCAGTTTTAGGGGCTTATCATCCTACGAGCAGTACTTC. Its protein product is CASSFRGLSSYEQYF.

This clone has more than one count but fewer than ten. V usage is TRBV25-1 and J usage is TRBJ2-3, with a tentative D call TRBD2 (6 bases). V lost 3 bases, J lost 1 base, and 8 bases lay in between. The CDR3 covers 14 residues. Looked up from germline, CDR1 is MGHDK and CDR2 is SYGVNS. Here the CDR3 reads CASSEPGGTDTQYF. The CDR3 nucleotides are TGTGCCAGCAGTGAGCCGGGGGGCACAGATACGCAGTATTTT. Supplemented by reference TRBV25-1 and TRBJ2-3, the full variable domain reads EADIYQTPRYLVIGTGKKITLECSQTMGHDKMYWYQQDPGMELHLIHYSYGVNSTEKGDLSSESTVSRIRTEHFPLTLESARPSHTSQYLCASSEPGGTDTQYFGPGTRLTVL.

CDR3: CASSQSPGGYNEQFF. The CDR3 DNA reads TGCGCCAGCAGCCAATCTCCGGGCGGGTACAATGAGCAGTTCTTC. This rearrangement joins TRBV4-1 to TRBJ2-1; D possibly corresponds to TRBD2 (5 bases). This CDR3 comprises 15 residues. Germline lookup yields CDR1 MGHRA and CDR2 YSYEKL. Trimming pared 2 bases from V and 4 bases from J, leaving 12 bases between.

The chain is built from TRBV5-4 and TRBJ1-4; D gene uncertain. V gave up 4 bases and J gave up 8 bases, with 9 bases separating them. From germline, CDR1 is SGHNT and CDR2 YYREEE (reference sequence). This CDR3 comprises 12 residues. CDR3: CASSLNSEKLFF. The CDR3 region has the DNA TGTGCCAGCAGCCTCAACAGCGAAAAACTGTTTTTT.

The gene calls are TRBV6-5 and TRBJ2-3, with unresolved D. The V end was cut by 2 bases, the J end by 0 bases, with 6 bases between. The CDR3 covers 14 residues. From germline, CDR1 is MNHEY and CDR2 SVGAGI. CDR3 region: CASSYLASTDTQYF. CDR3 sequence (DNA): TGTGCCAGCAGTTACCTGGCTAGCACAGATACGCAGTATTTT.

This clone was found a few times. The sample contains more than one DNA sequence encoding this CDR3. The V call is TRBV18, the J call TRBJ1-1, with TRBD1 matching over 9 bases. CDR1 is KGHSH and CDR2 is LQKENI in the germline V gene. Trimming removed 6 bases from V and 5 bases from J; junction bases left unmatched: 4. The CDR3 loop spans 13 amino acids. The CDR3 reads CASSPTGGTEAFF. The CDR3 nucleotides read TGTGCCAGCTCCCCGACAGGGGGGACTGAAGCTTTCTTT.

This chain links TRBV7-9 with TRBJ1-1, with D unclear. Germline assignment: CDR1 SEHNR and CDR2 FQNEAQ (reference sequence). Trimming shortened V by 5 bases and J by 5 bases, and 6 bases separated the two germline ends. The CDR3 extends over 11 amino acids. CDR3 DNA sequence: TGTGCCAGCAGCCTGAGAACTGAAGCTTTCTTT. Amino acids: CASSLRTEAFF. The variable domain in full, completed from reference TRBV7-9 and TRBJ1-1, reads DTGVSQNPRHKITKRGQNVTFRCDPISEHNRLYWYRQTLGQGPEFLTYFQNEAQLEKSRLLSDRFSAERPKGSFSTLEIQRTEQGDSAMYLCASSLRTEAFFGQGTRLTVV.